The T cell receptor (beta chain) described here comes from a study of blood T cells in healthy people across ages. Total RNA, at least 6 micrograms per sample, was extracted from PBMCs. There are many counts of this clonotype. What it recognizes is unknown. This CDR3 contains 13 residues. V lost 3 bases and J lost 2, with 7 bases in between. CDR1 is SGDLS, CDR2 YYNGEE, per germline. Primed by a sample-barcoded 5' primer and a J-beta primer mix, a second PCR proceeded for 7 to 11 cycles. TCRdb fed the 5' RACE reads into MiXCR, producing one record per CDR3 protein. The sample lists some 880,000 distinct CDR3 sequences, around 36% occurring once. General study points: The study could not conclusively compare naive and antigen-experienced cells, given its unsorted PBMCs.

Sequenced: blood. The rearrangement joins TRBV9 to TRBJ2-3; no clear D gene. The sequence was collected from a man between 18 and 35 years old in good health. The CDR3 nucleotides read TGTGCCAGCAGCGGTAGTGTCACAGATACGCAGTATTTT. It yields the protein CASSGSVTDTQYF.